The table lists the clone carrying this T cell receptor (beta chain) with many counts. The CDR3 runs to 17 residues. After removal of 0 bases from V and 2 bases from J, the junction contained 5 bases not matched to a gene. Per germline, CDR1 SGHRS and CDR2 YFSETQ. This entry belongs to a study of T cells after yellow fever vaccination. Study-wide results and limits: The booster saw the reappearance of most primary-vaccination clones (nearly 98% CD4, 80% to 90% CD8). A limited proportion of clonotypes was detected within both the CD4 and CD8 compartments.

TCRdb reprocessed the 5' RACE reads with MiXCR, giving one entry per CDR3 protein. The data contain nearly 45,000 distinct CDR3 sequences, roughly 7% of them seen just once; the ten biggest clones take up approximately 16%. The sequence was obtained from a young man who received the YFV17D yellow fever vaccine. Source: CD8+ T cells not binding an NS4B(214-222) dextramer, sorted from PBMCs, taken 45 days after the yellow fever booster vaccination. This sequence joins TRBV5-1 and TRBJ2-1; TRBD2 agrees at 10 bases. The CDR3 sequence is CASSLVGLATTYNEQFF. The DNA of the CDR3 is TGCGCCAGCAGCTTGGTGGGACTAGCGACAACCTACAATGAGCAGTTCTTC.